One sample yielded the 25 T cell receptor beta chains listed below, sequenced in a study of blood T cell repertoires in COVID-19 (dated by TCRdb to 2018 to 2020). Libraries were prepared through the immunoSEQ multiplex PCR assay. In TCRdb, the immuneACCESS table is reduced to in-frame sequences with V and J assigned. These tables do not hold every clone; where another copy was compared, an unresolved V gene accounts for under half, and the others remain unexplained. The sample includes some 210,000 clones, with just under 85% observed a single time. 7.6% of the sample lies in the top ten. The sample comprised peripheral blood. Receptor source: a woman between 50 and 59 years old with active or convalescent COVID-19.

The chain recombines TRBV5-1 with TRBJ1-1; D uncertain. This CDR3 region has 14 residues. Germline assignment: CDR1 SGHRS and CDR2 YFSETQ. Trimming removed 1 base from V and 0 bases from J, with 7 bases in between. In DNA form, the CDR3 reads TGCGCCAGCAGCTTGAGCACGGTGAACACTGAAGCTTTCTTT. Its translation: CASSLSTVNTEAFF.

The gene calls are TRBV27 and TRBJ1-1; 7 bases map to TRBD1. Trimming at V came to 3 bases and at J to 8 bases, leaving 6 bases not matched to a gene. CDR3 length: 13 residues. Germline assignment: CDR1 MNHEY and CDR2 SMNVEV (reference sequence). CDR3 sequence (DNA): TGTGCCAGCAGTTTGATCCCGGGACAGGAAGCTTTCTTT. It yields the protein CASSLIPGQEAFF.

The CDR3 is CASSLQGVETQYF. Here the CDR3 DNA reads TGTGCCAGCAGCTTACAGGGGGTGGAAACGCAGTATTTT. This chain joins TRBV7-9 and TRBJ2-3; the match to TRBD1 covers 7 bases. CDR1 SEHNR and CDR2 FQNEAQ come from the germline V gene (reference sequence). This CDR3 has 13 amino acids. Unmatched junction bases numbered 5, after V lost 2 bases and J lost 9 bases.

The gene calls are TRBV10-1 and TRBJ2-1; 9 nucleotides agree with TRBD2. The CDR3 spans 16 residues. J gave up 5 bases and V 0 bases, and 5 bases lay outside the gene matches. Germline V gene sequence: CDR1 WNHNN, CDR2 SYGVQD (reference sequence). CDR3 loop: CASSESGGRADNEQFF. The CDR3 nucleotides are TGCGCCAGCAGTGAGTCCGGCGGGAGGGCCGACAATGAGCAGTTCTTC.

This clone came up a few times. The chain couples TRBV3-1 (or the pseudogene TRBV3-2) to TRBJ1-3, with D uncertain. Trimming shortened V by 3 bases and J by 0 bases, and 18 bases separated the two germline ends. Germline V CDR1 and CDR2: LGHDT, YNNKEL (reference sequence). The CDR3 is 18 residues long. CDR3 region: CASSHRLSPGGSGNTIYF. The CDR3 nucleotides are TGTGCCAGCAGCCACCGATTGAGCCCCGGAGGCTCTGGAAACACCATATATTTT.

The rearrangement links TRBV28 to TRBJ2-5; TRBD1 might be the D (6 bases). Trimming removed 5 bases at V and 2 bases at J, with 12 bases between. The CDR3 runs 14 residues. The germline V gene has CDR1 MDHEN and CDR2 SYDVKM. The CDR3 loop reads CASSLGQLQETQYF. The CDR3 bases are TGTGCCAGCAGTCTCGGACAGCTGCAAGAGACCCAGTACTTC.

The chain employs TRBV2 and TRBJ1-5; 8 positions match TRBD1. This CDR3 has 15 residues. With 6 bases clipped from V and 2 bases from J, the junction kept 6 bases outside the gene matches. CDR1 is SNHLY, CDR2 FYNNEI, per germline. The chain's CDR3 is CASRTGQAGNQPQHF. CDR3 sequence (DNA): TGTGCCAGCAGGACGGGACAGGCGGGCAATCAGCCCCAGCATTTT.

This chain joins TRBV28 and TRBJ2-7; TRBD2 matches 13 bases. The trim removed 6 bases at V and 2 bases at J, leaving 1 base unmatched. This CDR3 region has 14 residues. In germline, CDR1 is MDHEN, CDR2 SYDVKM. In DNA, the CDR3 is TGTGCCAGCAGAACTAGCGGGGGGGCCTACGAGCAGTACGTC. As protein: CASRTSGGAYEQYV.

V usage is TRBV4-1 and J usage is TRBJ1-5, with D possibly matching TRBD1 (6 bases). V lost 4 bases and J 5 bases, leaving 21 bases between the germline ends. Germline CDR1 and CDR2: MGHRA and YSYEKL. This CDR3 comprises 17 residues. The CDR3 DNA sequence: TGCGCCAGCAGCCGCGCCATGGAAGCGGGGGCGGATCAGCCCCAGCATTTT. As protein: CASSRAMEAGADQPQHF.

The chain links TRBV27 to TRBJ1-2; 10 bases fit TRBD1. This CDR3 contains 14 residues. V lost 1 base and J lost 8; bases outside the gene matches: 4. CDR1 and CDR2 from the germline V gene are MNHEY and SMNVEV (reference sequence). In DNA, the CDR3 is TGTGCCAGCAGTTTATTGGGACAGGGGAGCGGCTACACCTTC. Protein product: CASSLLGQGSGYTF.

In this sample, this clone turned up a few times. The chain employs TRBV5-1 and TRBJ2-2; TRBD2 aligns across 7 bases. Trimming at V came to 7 bases and at J to 5 bases, leaving 11 bases not matched to a gene. Germline CDR1 and CDR2: SGHRS and YFSETQ. The CDR3 runs 15 residues. CDR3: CASYPSGGGTGELFF. Here the CDR3 DNA reads TGCGCCAGCTACCCTAGCGGAGGAGGGACCGGGGAGCTGTTTTTT.

This chain joins TRBV3-1 (or the pseudogene TRBV3-2) and TRBJ2-2; 12 bases line up with TRBD1. The J segment lost 7 bases and the V segment lost 4 bases, leaving 7 bases of the junction unmatched. The CDR3 runs to 16 residues. In germline, CDR1 is LGHDT, CDR2 YNNKEL (reference sequence). The CDR3 here is CASSRGTGGVSGELFF. The CDR3 nucleotides are TGTGCCAGCAGCCGGGGGACAGGGGGCGTGAGCGGGGAGCTGTTTTTT.

The chain links TRBV2 to TRBJ1-3; D is uncertain. Per germline, CDR1 SNHLY and CDR2 FYNNEI. This CDR3 is 15 amino acids long. The V and J ends lost 2 bases and 0 bases respectively, with 8 bases between them. In nucleotides, the CDR3 is TGTGCCAGCAGTGAAACAGTCTCCTCTGGAAACACCATATATTTT. It codes for CASSETVSSGNTIYF. Full variable domain (missing parts from reference TRBV2 and TRBJ1-3): EPEVTQTPSHQVTQMGQEVILRCVPISNHLYFYWYRQILGQKVEFLVSFYNNEISEKSEIFDDQFSVERPDGSNFTLKIRSTKLEDSAMYFCASSETVSSGNTIYFGEGSWLTVV.

The rearrangement uses TRBV3-1 (or the pseudogene TRBV3-2) and TRBJ2-3, with TRBD1 matching 8 bases. V lost 4 bases and J lost 4; bases outside the gene matches: 10. This CDR3 contains 16 residues. Looked up from germline, CDR1 is LGHDT and CDR2 is YNNKEL (reference sequence). The DNA for the CDR3 is TGTGCCAGCAGCCCCCTAGGGAAACAGGGGGCAGATACGCAGTATTTT. Protein: CASSPLGKQGADTQYF.

The gene calls are TRBV25-1 and TRBJ2-3; 8 bases are shared with TRBD1. CDR1 and CDR2 from the germline V gene are MGHDK and SYGVNS. The CDR3 has 15 residues. The ends lost 5 bases at V and 3 bases at J; junction bases unmatched: 7. The CDR3 nucleotides are TGTGCCAGCAGTCGTCGGACAGGGTATACAGATACGCAGTATTTT. Amino acid sequence: CASSRRTGYTDTQYF.

The gene calls are TRBV5-1 and TRBJ2-2; 7 bases line up with TRBD2. V trimming: 0 bases; J trimming: 4 bases; junction bases outside the gene matches: 9. From germline, CDR1 is SGHRS and CDR2 YFSETQ. The CDR3 is made up of 17 amino acids. This CDR3 reads CASSLAPTGGSTGELFF. The CDR3 DNA is TGCGCCAGCAGCTTGGCCCCAACAGGCGGGAGCACCGGGGAGCTGTTTTTT.

The V and J genes are TRBV20-1 and TRBJ2-7, with TRBD1 matching over 7 bases. Unmatched junction bases numbered 6, after V lost 6 bases and J lost 7 bases. This CDR3 is 11 amino acids long. Germline CDR1 is DFQATT and CDR2 is SNEGSKA (reference sequence). CDR3 in amino acids: CSAKRGREQYV. In DNA, the CDR3 is TGCAGTGCCAAGAGGGGGCGGGAGCAGTACGTC.

J is TRBJ2-7 and V is TRBV20-1; no clear D. Germline V gene data show CDR1 as DFQATT and CDR2 as SNEGSKA (reference sequence). The CDR3 is made up of 11 amino acids. V lost 2 bases, J lost 2 bases, and 4 bases lay in between. The CDR3 protein is CSARNTYEQYV. CDR3 nucleotides: TGCAGTGCTAGAAACACCTACGAGCAGTACGTC.

The V and J genes are TRBV2 and TRBJ1-4, with 8 bases fitting TRBD1. V shed 6 bases and J 3 bases; nucleotides not matched to a gene: 3. This CDR3 has 14 amino acids. Germline V gene sequence: CDR1 SNHLY, CDR2 FYNNEI. The CDR3 DNA is TGTGCCAGCAGGGGACAGGTTGCTAATGAAAAACTGTTTTTT. This sequence encodes CASRGQVANEKLFF.

V and J are TRBV2 and TRBJ2-3; 12 bases align to TRBD2. After removal of 2 bases from V and 3 bases from J, the junction contained 3 bases not matched to a gene. The germline gives CDR1 SNHLY, CDR2 FYNNEI. The CDR3 spans 16 residues. The CDR3 DNA sequence: TGTGCCAGCAGTGAACTAGCGGGAGGGCCAACAGATACGCAGTATTTT. Translation gives CASSELAGGPTDTQYF.

This clone has a single count. The rearrangement joins TRBV29-1 to TRBJ2-2; 9 nucleotides match TRBD1. The CDR3 loop spans 14 amino acids. CDR1 and CDR2 from the germline V gene are SQVTM and ANQGSEA. With V trimmed by 7 bases and J by 1 base, 4 bases remained unmatched. In DNA, the CDR3 is TGCAGCGCTGGACAGGGGAGGAACACCGGGGAGCTGTTTTTT. Protein: CSAGQGRNTGELFF.

In its sample, this clone was seen once. V gene TRBV18 combines with J gene TRBJ1-6; D is undetermined. From germline, CDR1 is KGHSH and CDR2 LQKENI. This CDR3 is built from 15 residues. The V end was cut by 6 bases, the J end by 6 bases, with 15 bases between. The CDR3 here is CASSPELSGNSPLHF. The CDR3 nucleotides read TGTGCCAGCTCCCCCGAGTTGTCCGGTAATTCACCCCTCCACTTT.

The gene calls are TRBV14 and TRBJ2-7; 10 positions agree with TRBD1. Germline assignment: CDR1 SGHDN and CDR2 FVKESK. V lost 2 bases and J lost 4; bases outside the gene matches: 5. The CDR3 length is 15 residues. CDR3 sequence reads: CASSQTDRGLYEQYF. The DNA for the CDR3 is TGTGCCAGCAGCCAAACCGACAGGGGGCTGTACGAGCAGTACTTC.

There are a few counts of this clone. V is TRBV9 and J is TRBJ2-7, with a tentative D call TRBD1 (7 bases). V was trimmed by 3 bases and J by 4 bases, leaving 17 bases between them. This CDR3 contains 15 residues. Germline assignment: CDR1 SGDLS and CDR2 YYNGEE. This chain's CDR3 is CASSARGRDFYEQYF. CDR3 in DNA: TGTGCCAGCAGCGCGAGGGGGCGGGACTTTTACGAGCAGTACTTC.

The chain employs TRBV5-4 and TRBJ1-4; D remains ambiguous. The CDR3 is made up of 16 amino acids. V gave up 0 bases and J gave up 2 bases, with 11 bases separating them. Per germline, CDR1 SGHNT and CDR2 YYREEE (reference sequence). CDR3 DNA sequence: TGTGCCAGCAGCTTGGGGGTGTCGGGGACTAATGAAAAACTGTTTTTT. Translation gives CASSLGVSGTNEKLFF.